Listed below are T cell receptor beta chains from one sample, sequenced in a study of blood T cell repertoires in COVID-19. Some clones are missing from TCRdb's copy, which holds only in-frame ones; the method was immunoSEQ multiplex PCR. This table has about 350,000 clones, about 90% appearing once. The sequenced sample consisted of PBMCs or T cells enriched from blood (not recorded which). The receptors were gathered from a woman aged 30 to 39 who had recovered from COVID-19. Each CDR3 is given with its conserved first and last residue. The order of the fields is V gene, clone size, J gene, CDR3 length, D gene, CDR3 DNA, CDR3 protein. A D gene is named only where the DNA matches it firmly. Not all rows give a size; the values are once, few, many and, for expanded clones, a class.

v_gene: TRBV7-2; abundance: NA; j_gene: TRBJ2-2; len: 14; d_gene: NA; CDR3nt: TGTGCCAGCAGCTTATTGACTGCCACCGGGGAGCTGTTTTTT; CDR3aa: CASSLLTATGELFF
v_gene: TRBV27; abundance: NA; j_gene: TRBJ1-5; len: 16; d_gene: TRBD1; CDR3nt: TGTGCCAGCAGTAGCTTGACAGGGGGCTTTGATCAGCCCCAGCATTTT; CDR3aa: CASSSLTGGFDQPQHF
v_gene: TRBV2; abundance: NA; j_gene: TRBJ1-4; len: 14; d_gene: NA; CDR3nt: TGTGCCAGCAGGGACACCTCGACTAATGAAAAACTGTTTTTT; CDR3aa: CASRDTSTNEKLFF
v_gene: TRBV5-1; abundance: NA; j_gene: TRBJ2-2; len: 17; d_gene: TRBD2; CDR3nt: TGCGCCAGCAGCTTACTAGCGGGAGGGCAACGGACCGGGGAGCTGTTTTTT; CDR3aa: CASSLLAGGQRTGELFF
v_gene: TRBV9; abundance: NA; j_gene: TRBJ2-2; len: 16; d_gene: TRBD2; CDR3nt: TGTGCCAGCAGCATGACTAGCGGGGTGGACACCGGGGAGCTGTTTTTT; CDR3aa: CASSMTSGVDTGELFF
v_gene: TRBV12-3/TRBV12-4; abundance: NA; j_gene: TRBJ1-1; len: 11; d_gene: NA; CDR3nt: TGTGCCAGCGGGCTAAACACTGAAGCTTTCTTT; CDR3aa: CASGLNTEAFF
v_gene: TRBV28; abundance: NA; j_gene: TRBJ1-4; len: 15; d_gene: TRBD1; CDR3nt: TGTGCCAGCAGGCGAGACAGGGGGCGCGTTGAAAAACTGTTTTTT; CDR3aa: CASRRDRGRVEKLFF
v_gene: TRBV5-1; abundance: NA; j_gene: TRBJ2-5; len: 15; d_gene: NA; CDR3nt: TGCGCCAGCAGCTTGGCCGTGGGGACTCAAGAGACCCAGTACTTC; CDR3aa: CASSLAVGTQETQYF
v_gene: TRBV4-2; abundance: NA; j_gene: TRBJ1-2; len: 14; d_gene: NA; CDR3nt: TGTGCCAGCAGCCAAGTGGTACCCCCGGAGGGCTACACCTTC; CDR3aa: CASSQVVPPEGYTF
v_gene: TRBV5-8; abundance: NA; j_gene: TRBJ1-1; len: 14; d_gene: NA; CDR3nt: TGTGCCAGCAGCGCCGGACAGCTAAACACTGAAGCTTTCTTT; CDR3aa: CASSAGQLNTEAFF
v_gene: TRBV7-9; abundance: NA; j_gene: TRBJ2-3; len: 16; d_gene: TRBD1; CDR3nt: TGTGCCAGCAGCCCAACAGGGGAAGGGTCCACAGATACGCAGTATTTT; CDR3aa: CASSPTGEGSTDTQYF
v_gene: TRBV4-1; abundance: NA; j_gene: TRBJ1-5; len: 15; d_gene: TRBD1; CDR3nt: TGCGCCAGCAGCCTGGGACAGGGGGCGCGTCAGCCCCAGCATTTT; CDR3aa: CASSLGQGARQPQHF
v_gene: TRBV19; abundance: NA; j_gene: TRBJ2-2; len: 16; d_gene: TRBD1; CDR3nt: TGTGCCAGTGGGACCGGGACAGGGGGCATCACCGGGGAGCTGTTTTTT; CDR3aa: CASGTGTGGITGELFF
v_gene: TRBV28; abundance: NA; j_gene: TRBJ2-7; len: 14; d_gene: TRBD2; CDR3nt: TGTGCCAGCAGTCATGACCAGGGAGGGTACGAGCAGTACTTC; CDR3aa: CASSHDQGGYEQYF
v_gene: TRBV25-1; abundance: few; j_gene: TRBJ2-3; len: 12; d_gene: TRBD1; CDR3nt: TGTGCCAGCAGACAGGGGGCAGATACGCAGTATTTT; CDR3aa: CASRQGADTQYF
v_gene: TRBV4-1; abundance: NA; j_gene: TRBJ1-1; len: 16; d_gene: TRBD1; CDR3nt: TGCGCCAGCAGCCGACTTTCAGTCCAGGGGGCGACTGAAGCTTTCTTT; CDR3aa: CASSRLSVQGATEAFF
v_gene: TRBV7-2; abundance: NA; j_gene: TRBJ2-7; len: 15; d_gene: TRBD2; CDR3nt: TGTGCCAGCAGCTTAGCACTAGCGGGAGTTTACGAGCAGTACTTC; CDR3aa: CASSLALAGVYEQYF
v_gene: TRBV7-9; abundance: NA; j_gene: TRBJ2-3; len: 18; d_gene: TRBD2; CDR3nt: TGTGCCAGCAGCTTAAGAAGACTAGCGGGGATGTCGGGAGATACGCAGTATTTT; CDR3aa: CASSLRRLAGMSGDTQYF
v_gene: TRBV12-3/TRBV12-4; abundance: NA; j_gene: TRBJ1-2; len: 12; d_gene: NA; CDR3nt: TGTGCCAGCAGGACACAAAACTATGGCTACACCTTC; CDR3aa: CASRTQNYGYTF
v_gene: TRBV10-3; abundance: NA; j_gene: TRBJ2-3; len: 16; d_gene: TRBD2; CDR3nt: TGTGCCATCAGTCCCGGACTAGCGGGAGTCTCAGATACGCAGTATTTT; CDR3aa: CAISPGLAGVSDTQYF
v_gene: TRBV3-1/TRBV3-2; abundance: NA; j_gene: TRBJ2-3; len: 21; d_gene: NA; CDR3nt: TGTGCCAGCAGCCAAGCGTTCCCAGCGCCCCAAGCAAACCTTAGCACAGATACGCAGTATTTT; CDR3aa: CASSQAFPAPQANLSTDTQYF
v_gene: TRBV15; abundance: NA; j_gene: TRBJ2-7; len: 14; d_gene: NA; CDR3nt: TGTGCCACCAGCAGGGGCTCAGCATCCTACGAGCAGTACTTC; CDR3aa: CATSRGSASYEQYF
v_gene: TRBV25-1; abundance: few; j_gene: TRBJ2-7; len: 14; d_gene: TRBD1; CDR3nt: TGTGCCAGCAGTAATTCCGGGACAGGCTACGAGCAGTACTTC; CDR3aa: CASSNSGTGYEQYF
v_gene: TRBV20-1; abundance: NA; j_gene: TRBJ2-7; len: 14; d_gene: TRBD1; CDR3nt: TGCAGTGCTAGTGGACAGGGAGCGGACTACGAGCAGTACTTC; CDR3aa: CSASGQGADYEQYF
v_gene: TRBV11-2; abundance: NA; j_gene: TRBJ2-7; len: 16; d_gene: NA; CDR3nt: TGTGCCAGCAGCGCCGGGTGGCGCGGGGCAGAATACGAGCAGTACTTC; CDR3aa: CASSAGWRGAEYEQYF
v_gene: TRBV13; abundance: few; j_gene: TRBJ2-7; len: 12; d_gene: NA; CDR3nt: TGTGCCAGCTCAGGGGAGACCTACGAGCAGTACTTC; CDR3aa: CASSGETYEQYF
v_gene: TRBV24-1; abundance: NA; j_gene: TRBJ2-3; len: 13; d_gene: NA; CDR3nt: TGTGCCACCGAGGGGGAGACAACAGATACGCAGTATTTT; CDR3aa: CATEGETTDTQYF
v_gene: TRBV10-1; abundance: NA; j_gene: TRBJ2-1; len: 15; d_gene: TRBD1; CDR3nt: TGCGCCAGCAGTCCACCCGGGACAGGGCCCAATGAGCAGTTCTTC; CDR3aa: CASSPPGTGPNEQFF
v_gene: TRBV27; abundance: NA; j_gene: TRBJ2-1; len: 15; d_gene: TRBD2; CDR3nt: TGTGCCAGCAGCCCACCTAGCGGGATTAACTATGAGCAGTTCTTC; CDR3aa: CASSPPSGINYEQFF
v_gene: TRBV7-8; abundance: NA; j_gene: TRBJ1-1; len: 16; d_gene: TRBD1; CDR3nt: TGTGCCAGCAGCTTAATCCAGGGGGCTTTGGGGACTGAAGCTTTCTTT; CDR3aa: CASSLIQGALGTEAFF
v_gene: TRBV3-1/TRBV3-2; abundance: NA; j_gene: TRBJ1-6; len: 13; d_gene: NA; CDR3nt: TGTGCCAGCAGCCAAGACTATTCACCGGCCCTCCACTTT; CDR3aa: CASSQDYSPALHF
v_gene: TRBV10-3; abundance: NA; j_gene: TRBJ2-3; len: 15; d_gene: TRBD1; CDR3nt: TGTGCCATCAGGGGAGACAGGGGGCCGGCAGATACGCAGTATTTT; CDR3aa: CAIRGDRGPADTQYF
v_gene: TRBV2; abundance: NA; j_gene: TRBJ1-2; len: 14; d_gene: TRBD1; CDR3nt: TGTGCCAGCAGTGAAGGCGACAGGGGCTATGGCTACACCTTC; CDR3aa: CASSEGDRGYGYTF
v_gene: TRBV27; abundance: NA; j_gene: TRBJ1-1; len: 15; d_gene: NA; CDR3nt: TGTGCCAGCAGTTTACGGCAGGGGTTGAACACTGAAGCTTTCTTT; CDR3aa: CASSLRQGLNTEAFF
v_gene: TRBV4-2; abundance: once; j_gene: TRBJ1-2; len: 17; d_gene: TRBD1; CDR3nt: TGTGCCAGCAGCCAAGATGAAATTAGTAGGACAGGCTATGGCTACACCTTC; CDR3aa: CASSQDEISRTGYGYTF
v_gene: TRBV5-1; abundance: NA; j_gene: TRBJ2-7; len: 15; d_gene: TRBD1; CDR3nt: TGCGCCAGCAGCCGACAGGGTTCGGATGGCTACGAGCAGTACTTC; CDR3aa: CASSRQGSDGYEQYF
v_gene: TRBV21-1; abundance: NA; j_gene: TRBJ2-5; len: 14; d_gene: NA; CDR3nt: TGTGCCGGATTCACAGGTTGGGGGGGGGAGACCCAGTACTTC; CDR3aa: CAGFTGWGGETQYF
v_gene: TRBV3-1/TRBV3-2; abundance: NA; j_gene: TRBJ2-2; len: 15; d_gene: NA; CDR3nt: TGTGCCAGCAGCCAAAGGGGCACGAACACCGGGGAGCTGTTTTTT; CDR3aa: CASSQRGTNTGELFF
v_gene: TRBV19; abundance: NA; j_gene: TRBJ1-2; len: 14; d_gene: TRBD1; CDR3nt: TGTGCCAGTAGTATCCTCCGGACAGGGGATGGCTACACCTTC; CDR3aa: CASSILRTGDGYTF
v_gene: TRBV30; abundance: NA; j_gene: TRBJ2-3; len: 13; d_gene: NA; CDR3nt: TGTGCCTCGGGGGCTCGTAGCACAGATACGCAGTATTTT; CDR3aa: CASGARSTDTQYF
v_gene: TRBV27; abundance: NA; j_gene: TRBJ1-1; len: 13; d_gene: TRBD1; CDR3nt: TGTGCCAGCAGTTCTAGGGGGCTTTCTGAAGCTTTCTTT; CDR3aa: CASSSRGLSEAFF
v_gene: TRBV24-1; abundance: NA; j_gene: TRBJ2-2; len: 15; d_gene: NA; CDR3nt: TGTGCCACCACGAATGGCGGATTGAACACCGGGGAGCTGTTTTTT; CDR3aa: CATTNGGLNTGELFF
v_gene: TRBV11-1; abundance: NA; j_gene: TRBJ2-1; len: 15; d_gene: TRBD2; CDR3nt: TGTGCCAGCAGCCATAGCGGGAGTCTGAACAATGAGCAGTTCTTC; CDR3aa: CASSHSGSLNNEQFF
v_gene: TRBV2; abundance: NA; j_gene: TRBJ2-6; len: 16; d_gene: NA; CDR3nt: TGTGCCAGCAGTGGCGGGGGCCGCTCTGGGGCCAACGTCCTGACTTTC; CDR3aa: CASSGGGRSGANVLTF
v_gene: TRBV7-2; abundance: NA; j_gene: TRBJ2-2; len: 16; d_gene: NA; CDR3nt: TGTGCCAGCAGCCCTGGGCAGGTGATCGGTACCGGGGAGCTGTTTTTT; CDR3aa: CASSPGQVIGTGELFF
v_gene: TRBV20-1; abundance: NA; j_gene: TRBJ2-1; len: 17; d_gene: TRBD2; CDR3nt: TGCAGTGCTAGTGGACTCCTAGGGACTAGCGTAAGCAATGAGCAGTTCTTC; CDR3aa: CSASGLLGTSVSNEQFF
v_gene: TRBV6-4; abundance: many; j_gene: TRBJ2-3; len: 15; d_gene: NA; CDR3nt: TGTGCCAGCAGTGACTCTAGCGGCGCGGGAGATACGCAGTATTTT; CDR3aa: CASSDSSGAGDTQYF
v_gene: TRBV7-9; abundance: NA; j_gene: TRBJ1-2; len: 14; d_gene: TRBD1; CDR3nt: TGTGCCAGCAGCTCCGTGACAGGGAACTATGGCTACACCTTC; CDR3aa: CASSSVTGNYGYTF
v_gene: TRBV2; abundance: NA; j_gene: TRBJ2-7; len: 14; d_gene: TRBD1; CDR3nt: TGTGCCAGCAGTGCCCGACAGGGGTCCTACGAGCAGTACTTC; CDR3aa: CASSARQGSYEQYF
v_gene: TRBV5-1; abundance: NA; j_gene: TRBJ1-1; len: 13; d_gene: NA; CDR3nt: TGCGCCAGCAGCCCCCAGGGAAACACTGAAGCTTTCTTT; CDR3aa: CASSPQGNTEAFF
v_gene: TRBV18; abundance: NA; j_gene: TRBJ2-7; len: 13; d_gene: NA; CDR3nt: TGTGCCAGTCAACTTGGCGGGTCCTACGAGCAGTACTTC; CDR3aa: CASQLGGSYEQYF
v_gene: TRBV5-6; abundance: NA; j_gene: TRBJ1-5; len: 14; d_gene: NA; CDR3nt: TGTGCCAGCAGCTGGGGACGGGGGGACCAGCCCCAGCATTTT; CDR3aa: CASSWGRGDQPQHF
v_gene: TRBV11-2; abundance: NA; j_gene: TRBJ2-1; len: 15; d_gene: TRBD2; CDR3nt: TGTGCCAGCAGCTCGGGACTAGCGGCCTACAATGAGCAGTTCTTC; CDR3aa: CASSSGLAAYNEQFF
v_gene: TRBV18; abundance: NA; j_gene: TRBJ2-3; len: 15; d_gene: NA; CDR3nt: TGTGCCAGCTCACCACCGTCACAGGGATCAGATACGCAGTATTTT; CDR3aa: CASSPPSQGSDTQYF
v_gene: TRBV28; abundance: NA; j_gene: TRBJ1-2; len: 18; d_gene: TRBD1; CDR3nt: TGTGCCAGCAGTCCTATTGAGCGCCGGGACAGGGGCGACTATGGCTACACCTTC; CDR3aa: CASSPIERRDRGDYGYTF
v_gene: TRBV5-4; abundance: NA; j_gene: TRBJ2-3; len: 16; d_gene: NA; CDR3nt: TGTGCCAGCAGCTTGACTGCGAGTACAGTCACAGATACGCAGTATTTT; CDR3aa: CASSLTASTVTDTQYF
v_gene: TRBV29-1; abundance: NA; j_gene: TRBJ1-4; len: 15; d_gene: NA; CDR3nt: TGCAGCGTTCGCCAGGGTCTACAGGCGAGTGAAAAACTGTTTTTT; CDR3aa: CSVRQGLQASEKLFF